These 14 T cell receptor beta chains were all obtained from the same sample, sequenced in a study of siplizumab effects on memory and regulatory T cells. Here immunoSEQ multiplex PCR was the method, and the copy in TCRdb shows in-frame clones only, minus some. The sample lists about 100,000 clones, 94% occurring once. The sample consisted of non-Treg CD4+ T cells sorted from blood. The source of these receptors is a human donor in good health.

This clone was seen a handful of times. This rearrangement joins TRBV6-6 to TRBJ2-4; 8 positions match TRBD1. CDR1 MNHNY and CDR2 SVGAGI come from the germline V gene (reference sequence). The CDR3 extends over 14 amino acids. Losses at the gene ends were 6 bases for V and 9 bases for J; bases not matched to a gene: 10. CDR3 nucleotides: TGTGCCAGCAGGGTGACAGGGGATTACGGCATTCAGTACTTC. Its translation: CASRVTGDYGIQYF.

CDR3 sequence (DNA): TGTGCCACCAGCAGAGCCGGGGACAGGTTCACCGGGGAGCTGTTTTTT. It specifies CATSRAGDRFTGELFF. The chain has TRBV15 and TRBJ2-2; 8 bases agree with TRBD1. The V gene's germline CDR1 is LNHNV and CDR2 YYDKDF (reference sequence). The CDR3 length is 16 residues. J gave up 4 bases and V 1 base, and 5 bases lay outside the gene matches.

The chain joins TRBV7-6 to TRBJ2-3; 8 bases align to TRBD1. The germline V gene encodes CDR1 SGHVS and CDR2 FNYEAQ. There are 16 residues in the CDR3. Germline trimming cut 0 bases from V and 3 bases from J; bases unmatched to any gene: 5. CDR3: CASSLARQGTTDTQYF. The CDR3 bases are TGTGCCAGCAGCTTAGCCCGACAGGGGACTACAGATACGCAGTATTTT.

This clone is a singleton in its sample. V usage is TRBV5-7 and J usage is TRBJ2-2, with D perhaps given as TRBD1 or TRBD2 (6 bases each). TRBV5-7 is sorted into the ORF group, with uncertain function. The CDR3 is 15 residues long. The ends were cut back, 4 bases at V and 3 bases at J, with 13 bases in the middle. The CDR3 reads CASSPQGRHTGELFF. DNA for the CDR3: TGTGCCAGCAGCCCCCAGGGGAGGCACACCGGGGAGCTGTTTTTT.

This rearrangement joins TRBV14 to TRBJ2-1; 10 bases map to TRBD2. CDR1 is SGHDN, CDR2 FVKESK, per germline. CDR3 length: 17 amino acids. V trimming: 0 bases; J trimming: 5 bases; junction bases outside the gene matches: 7. CDR3 amino acids: CASSQDLILAGNNEQFF. The DNA of the CDR3 is TGTGCCAGCAGCCAAGACTTAATACTAGCGGGGAACAATGAGCAGTTCTTC.

The rearrangement joins TRBV11-2 to TRBJ2-3; 9 bases fit TRBD2. CDR1 is SGHAT and CDR2 is FQNNGV in the germline V gene. Germline trimming cut 5 bases from V and 6 bases from J; bases unmatched to any gene: 9. CDR3 size: 15 residues. The CDR3 DNA is TGTGCCAGCAGCGCCAGCGGGAGGCTTAAGGATACGCAGTATTTT. Translated, it gives CASSASGRLKDTQYF.

The chain has TRBV10-3 and TRBJ2-5; no clear D. From germline, CDR1 is ENHRY and CDR2 SYGVKD. Trimming stripped 1 base from V and 3 bases from J, with 6 bases between. The CDR3 covers 13 residues. CDR3 sequence reads: CAISEYGEETQYF. The CDR3 coding sequence is TGTGCCATCAGTGAGTACGGAGAAGAGACCCAGTACTTC.

J is TRBJ2-5 and V is TRBV6-1; D possibly corresponds to TRBD1 (5 bases). The CDR3 is 12 amino acids. From germline, CDR1 is MNHNS and CDR2 SASEGT. Trimming stripped 7 bases from V and 9 bases from J, with 15 bases between. The CDR3 sequence is CASTVGPSAQYF. CDR3 nucleotide sequence: TGTGCCAGCACGGTGGGGCCGTCGGCCCAGTACTTC.

The rearrangement joins TRBV19 to TRBJ1-1; 10 bases are a match to TRBD1. V was pared by 2 bases and J by 3 bases, with 6 bases of the junction left unmatched. Germline CDR1 is LNHDA and CDR2 is SQIVND (reference sequence). This CDR3 has 16 amino acids. The CDR3 DNA follows: TGTGCCAGTAGTATACGACAGGGGGCATGGGACACTGAAGCTTTCTTT. It yields the protein CASSIRQGAWDTEAFF.

The CDR3 DNA sequence: TGTGCCAGCAGTTCAGCCGGGAGACGCGAGCAGTACTTC. As protein: CASSSAGRREQYF. The chain joins TRBV27 to TRBJ2-7; D possibly corresponds to TRBD2 (6 bases). CDR1 and CDR2 (germline): MNHEY, SMNVEV (reference sequence). V was trimmed by 4 bases and J by 6 bases, leaving 13 bases between them. This CDR3 has 13 residues.

This sequence joins TRBV6-1 and TRBJ1-5, with TRBD1 as a possible D gene (5 bases). V shed 3 bases and J shed 2 bases, with 17 bases lying between them. The CDR3 totals 17 residues. Germline V gene lookup returns CDR1 MNHNS and CDR2 SASEGT. The CDR3 DNA sequence: TGTGCCAGCAGTGAGTTATCGGGGCCGGGGGGCAATCAGCCCCAGCATTTT. Protein: CASSELSGPGGNQPQHF.

The V gene is TRBV10-3, the J gene TRBJ1-1; TRBD1 might be the D (5 bases). This CDR3 has 13 residues. Germline V gene sequence: CDR1 ENHRY, CDR2 SYGVKD. The V gene lost 4 bases and the J gene lost 8 bases, with 14 bases spanning the gap. CDR3 coding DNA: TGTGCCATCAGTGGGGTAGGGGTGACCGAAGCTTTCTTT. Translation gives CAISGVGVTEAFF.

The genes are TRBV27 and TRBJ2-7; TRBD2 agrees at 7 bases. The V segment lost 5 bases and the J segment 4 bases; nucleotides outside the gene matches: 14. Germline lookup yields CDR1 MNHEY and CDR2 SMNVEV (reference sequence). This CDR3 comprises 16 residues. The CDR3 reads CASSPFWPAGSYEQYF. For the CDR3, the DNA is TGTGCCAGCAGTCCCTTCTGGCCAGCGGGAAGTTACGAGCAGTACTTC.

The rearrangement uses TRBV6-6 and TRBJ2-7, with no clear D. Germline CDR1 is MNHNY and CDR2 is SVGAGI (reference sequence). V was shortened by 4 bases and J by 3 bases, with 7 bases between the two germline ends. The CDR3 contains 12 residues. In DNA, the CDR3 is TGTGCCAGCAGTTTGGACGGCTACGAGCAGTACTTC. Protein sequence: CASSLDGYEQYF.